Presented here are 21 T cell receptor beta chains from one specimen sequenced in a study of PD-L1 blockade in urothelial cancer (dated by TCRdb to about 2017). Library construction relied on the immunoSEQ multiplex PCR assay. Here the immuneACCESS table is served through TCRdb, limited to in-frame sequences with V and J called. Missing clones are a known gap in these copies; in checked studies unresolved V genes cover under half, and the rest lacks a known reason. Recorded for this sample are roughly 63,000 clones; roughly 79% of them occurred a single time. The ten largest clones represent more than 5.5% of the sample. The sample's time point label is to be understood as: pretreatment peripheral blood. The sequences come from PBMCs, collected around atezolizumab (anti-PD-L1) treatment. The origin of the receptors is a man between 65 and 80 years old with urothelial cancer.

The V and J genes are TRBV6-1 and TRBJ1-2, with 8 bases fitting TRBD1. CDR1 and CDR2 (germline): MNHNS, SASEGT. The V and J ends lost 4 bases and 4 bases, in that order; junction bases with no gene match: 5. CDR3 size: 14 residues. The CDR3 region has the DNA TGTGCCAGCAGTGCAGGACAGGGAGGCTATGGCTACACCTTC. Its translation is CASSAGQGGYGYTF.

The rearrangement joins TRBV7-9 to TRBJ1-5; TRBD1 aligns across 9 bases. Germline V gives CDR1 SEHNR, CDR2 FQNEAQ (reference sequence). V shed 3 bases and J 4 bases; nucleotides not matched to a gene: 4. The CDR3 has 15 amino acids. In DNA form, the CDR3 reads TGTGCCAGCAGCTTTGGACAGGGGCCTAATCAGCCCCAGCATTTT. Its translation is CASSFGQGPNQPQHF.

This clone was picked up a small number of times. DNA for the CDR3: TGTGCCAGCATCGACGGGTCAGGAAACACCATATATTTT. This translates into CASIDGSGNTIYF. The chain recombines TRBV6-6 with TRBJ1-3, with no clear D. The V end was cut by 7 bases, the J end by 4 bases, with 11 bases between. Germline assignment: CDR1 MNHNY and CDR2 SVGAGI (reference sequence). This CDR3 is 13 amino acids long.

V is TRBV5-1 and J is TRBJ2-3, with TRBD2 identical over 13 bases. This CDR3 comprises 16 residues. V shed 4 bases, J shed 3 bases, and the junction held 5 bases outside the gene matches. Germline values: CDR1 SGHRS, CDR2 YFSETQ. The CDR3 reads CASSIWTSGGTDTQYF. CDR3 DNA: TGCGCCAGCAGCATATGGACTAGCGGGGGAACAGATACGCAGTATTTT. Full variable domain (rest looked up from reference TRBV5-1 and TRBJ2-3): KAGVTQTPRYLIKTRGQQVTLSCSPISGHRSVSWYQQTPGQGLQFLFEYFSETQRNKGNFPGRFSGRQFSNSRSEMNVSTLELGDSALYLCASSIWTSGGTDTQYFGPGTRLTVL.

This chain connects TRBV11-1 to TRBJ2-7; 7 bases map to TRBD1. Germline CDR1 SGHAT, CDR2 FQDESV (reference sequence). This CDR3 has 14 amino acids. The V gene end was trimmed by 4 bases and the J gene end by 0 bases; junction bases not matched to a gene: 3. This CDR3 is CASSSDRNSYEQYF. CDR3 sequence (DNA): TGTGCCAGCAGCTCGGACAGGAACTCCTACGAGCAGTACTTC. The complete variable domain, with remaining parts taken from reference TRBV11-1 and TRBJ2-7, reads EAEVAQSPRYKITEKSQAVAFWCDPISGHATLYWYRQILGQGPELLVQFQDESVVDDSQLPKDRFSAERLKGVDSTLKIQPAELGDSAMYLCASSSDRNSYEQYFGPGTRLTVT.

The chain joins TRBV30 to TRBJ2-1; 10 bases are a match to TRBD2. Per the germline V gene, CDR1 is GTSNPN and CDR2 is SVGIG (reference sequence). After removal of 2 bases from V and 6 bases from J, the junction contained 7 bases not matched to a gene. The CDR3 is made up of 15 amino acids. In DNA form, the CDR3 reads TGTGCCTGGAGTCTAGCGGGAGACGTTGGCAATGAGCAGTTCTTC. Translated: CAWSLAGDVGNEQFF.

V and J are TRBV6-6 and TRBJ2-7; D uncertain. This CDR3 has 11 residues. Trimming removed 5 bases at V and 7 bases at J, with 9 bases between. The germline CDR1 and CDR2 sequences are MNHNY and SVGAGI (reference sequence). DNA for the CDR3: TGTGCCAGCAGTCCCAAGGAGGAGCAGTACTTC. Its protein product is CASSPKEEQYF.

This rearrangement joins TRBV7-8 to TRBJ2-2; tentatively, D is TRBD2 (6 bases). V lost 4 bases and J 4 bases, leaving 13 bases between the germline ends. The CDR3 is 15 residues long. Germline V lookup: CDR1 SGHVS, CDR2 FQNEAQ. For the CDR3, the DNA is TGTGCCAGCAGCTCCGGGGGTCGGGGCACCGGGGAGCTGTTTTTT. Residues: CASSSGGRGTGELFF.

The CDR3: CASSLYPGQAVTGELFF. The CDR3 region has the DNA TGTGCCAGCTCACTTTACCCGGGACAGGCTGTTACCGGGGAGCTGTTTTTT. The V gene is TRBV18, the J gene TRBJ2-2; 8 bases match TRBD1. Germline loops: CDR1 KGHSH, CDR2 LQKENI. This CDR3 is built from 17 residues. The ends lost 4 bases at V and 5 bases at J; junction bases unmatched: 12.

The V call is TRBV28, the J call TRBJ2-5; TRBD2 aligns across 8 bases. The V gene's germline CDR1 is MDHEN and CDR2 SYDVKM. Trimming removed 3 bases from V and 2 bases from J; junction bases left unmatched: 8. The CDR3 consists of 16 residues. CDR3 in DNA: TGTGCCAGCAGTTTCTCTTCGGGGGGGCGACAAGAGACCCAGTACTTC. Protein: CASSFSSGGRQETQYF. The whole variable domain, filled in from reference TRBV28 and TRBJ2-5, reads DVKVTQSSRYLVKRTGEKVFLECVQDMDHENMFWYRQDPGLGLRLIYFSYDVKMKEKGDIPEGYSVSREKKERFSLILESASTNQTSMYLCASSFSSGGRQETQYFGPGTRLLVL.

The CDR3 loop reads CASSDAGGSYNEQFF. As DNA, the CDR3 is TGTGCCAGCAGTGACGCGGGGGGCTCCTACAATGAGCAGTTCTTC. The chain links TRBV2 to TRBJ2-1; TRBD2 matches at 8 bases. Germline CDR1 reads SNHLY; CDR2 reads FYNNEI. V dropped 3 bases and J dropped 0; count of bases not matched to a gene: 1. CDR3 length: 15 residues. The full variable domain, rest sourced from reference TRBV2 and TRBJ2-1, is EPEVTQTPSHQVTQMGQEVILRCVPISNHLYFYWYRQILGQKVEFLVSFYNNEISEKSEIFDDQFSVERPDGSNFTLKIRSTKLEDSAMYFCASSDAGGSYNEQFFGPGTRLTVL.

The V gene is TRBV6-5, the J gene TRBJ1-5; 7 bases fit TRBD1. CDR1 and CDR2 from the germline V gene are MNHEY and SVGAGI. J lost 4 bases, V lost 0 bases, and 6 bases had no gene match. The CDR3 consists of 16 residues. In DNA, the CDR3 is TGTGCCAGCAGTTACTCGATACCCAGGGGGAATCAGCCCCAGCATTTT. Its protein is CASSYSIPRGNQPQHF.

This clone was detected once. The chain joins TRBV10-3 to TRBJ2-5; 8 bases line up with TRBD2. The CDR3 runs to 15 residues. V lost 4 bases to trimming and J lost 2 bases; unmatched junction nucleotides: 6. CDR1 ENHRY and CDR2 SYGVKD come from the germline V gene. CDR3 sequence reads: CAISAGGDPQETQYF. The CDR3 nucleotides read TGTGCCATCAGTGCCGGGGGGGATCCACAAGAGACCCAGTACTTC.

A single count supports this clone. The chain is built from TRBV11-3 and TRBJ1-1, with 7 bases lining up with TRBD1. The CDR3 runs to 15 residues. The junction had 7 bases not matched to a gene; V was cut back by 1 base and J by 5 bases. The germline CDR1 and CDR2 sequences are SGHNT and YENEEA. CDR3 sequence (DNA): TGTGCCAGCAGCTTAGGACAGGGCGAGGGGACTGAAGCTTTCTTT. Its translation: CASSLGQGEGTEAFF.

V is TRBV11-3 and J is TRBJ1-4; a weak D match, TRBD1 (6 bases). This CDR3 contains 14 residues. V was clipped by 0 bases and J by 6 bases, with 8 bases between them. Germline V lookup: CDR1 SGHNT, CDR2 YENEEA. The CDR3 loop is CASSLEQGDEKLFF. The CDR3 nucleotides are TGTGCCAGCAGCTTAGAACAGGGAGATGAAAAACTGTTTTTT.

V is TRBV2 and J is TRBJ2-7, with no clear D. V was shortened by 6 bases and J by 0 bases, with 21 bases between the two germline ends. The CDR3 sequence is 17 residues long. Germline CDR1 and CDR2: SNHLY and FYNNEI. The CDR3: CASRSPRRQGLSYEQYF. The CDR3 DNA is TGTGCCAGCAGATCTCCCAGACGACAAGGTCTCTCCTACGAGCAGTACTTC.

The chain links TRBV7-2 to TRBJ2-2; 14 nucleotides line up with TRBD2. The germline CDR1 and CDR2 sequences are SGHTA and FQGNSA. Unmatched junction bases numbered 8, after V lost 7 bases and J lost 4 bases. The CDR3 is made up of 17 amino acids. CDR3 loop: CASTLTSGRALTGELFF. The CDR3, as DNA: TGTGCCAGCACCCTGACTAGCGGGAGGGCCCTCACCGGGGAGCTGTTTTTT.

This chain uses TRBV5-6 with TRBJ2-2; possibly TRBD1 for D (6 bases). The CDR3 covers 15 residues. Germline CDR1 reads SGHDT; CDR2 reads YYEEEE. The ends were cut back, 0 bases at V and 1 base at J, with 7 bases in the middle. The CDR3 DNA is TGTGCCAGCAGCTTGGACAGGGTGAACACCGGGGAGCTGTTTTTT. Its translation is CASSLDRVNTGELFF.

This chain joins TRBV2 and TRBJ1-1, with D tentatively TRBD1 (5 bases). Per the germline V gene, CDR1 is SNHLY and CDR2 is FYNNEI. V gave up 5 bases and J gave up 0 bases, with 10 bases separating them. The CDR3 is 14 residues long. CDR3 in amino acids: CASSRRGMNTEAFF. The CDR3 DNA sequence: TGTGCCAGCAGTAGGAGGGGAATGAACACTGAAGCTTTCTTT.

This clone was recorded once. The CDR3 loop is CTSSQVRSSEKLFF. The CDR3 DNA follows: TGCACCAGCAGCCAAGTGAGGAGCTCTGAAAAACTGTTTTTT. The rearrangement joins TRBV1 to TRBJ1-4. TRBV1 is a recognized pseudogene. The CDR3 runs 14 residues.

As DNA, the CDR3 is TGTGCCAGCAGCTTCAGAGGGACAAACAATGAGCAGTTCTTC. Encoded protein: CASSFRGTNNEQFF. The V and J genes are TRBV7-9 and TRBJ2-1; possible D gene TRBD1, 6 bases. The V gene lost 3 bases and the J gene lost 5 bases, with 11 bases spanning the gap. This CDR3 comprises 14 residues. Per germline, CDR1 SEHNR and CDR2 FQNEAQ (reference sequence).